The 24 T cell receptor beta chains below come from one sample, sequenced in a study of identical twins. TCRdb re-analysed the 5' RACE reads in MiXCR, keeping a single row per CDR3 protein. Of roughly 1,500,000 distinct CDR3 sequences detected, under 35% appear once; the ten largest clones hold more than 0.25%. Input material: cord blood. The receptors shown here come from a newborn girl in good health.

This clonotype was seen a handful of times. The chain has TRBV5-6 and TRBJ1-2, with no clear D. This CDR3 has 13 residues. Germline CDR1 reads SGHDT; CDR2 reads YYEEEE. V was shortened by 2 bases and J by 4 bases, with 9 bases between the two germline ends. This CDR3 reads CASSFSGPYGYTF. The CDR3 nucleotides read TGTGCCAGCAGCTTTTCAGGTCCCTATGGCTACACCTTC.

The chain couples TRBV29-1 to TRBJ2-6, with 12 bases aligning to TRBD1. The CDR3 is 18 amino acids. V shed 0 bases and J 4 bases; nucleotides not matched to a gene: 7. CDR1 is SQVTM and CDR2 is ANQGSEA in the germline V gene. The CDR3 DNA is TGCAGCGTTGAAGATCCGGGACAGGGGGCGCGGGGGGCCAACGTCCTGACTTTC. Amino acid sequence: CSVEDPGQGARGANVLTF.

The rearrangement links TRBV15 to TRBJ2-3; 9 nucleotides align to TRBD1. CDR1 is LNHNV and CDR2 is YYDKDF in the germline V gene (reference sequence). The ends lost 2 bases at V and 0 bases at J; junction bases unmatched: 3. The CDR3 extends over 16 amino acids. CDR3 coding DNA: TGTGCCACCAGCAGATCTGGACAGGGGAGCACAGATACGCAGTATTTT. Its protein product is CATSRSGQGSTDTQYF.

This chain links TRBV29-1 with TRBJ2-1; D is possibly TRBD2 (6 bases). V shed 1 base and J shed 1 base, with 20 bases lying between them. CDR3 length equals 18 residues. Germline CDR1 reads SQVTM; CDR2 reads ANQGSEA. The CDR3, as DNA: TGCAGCGTTGAAGTACGGCGGGGCTCTACCAGGTCCTACAATGAGCAGTTCTTC. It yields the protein CSVEVRRGSTRSYNEQFF.

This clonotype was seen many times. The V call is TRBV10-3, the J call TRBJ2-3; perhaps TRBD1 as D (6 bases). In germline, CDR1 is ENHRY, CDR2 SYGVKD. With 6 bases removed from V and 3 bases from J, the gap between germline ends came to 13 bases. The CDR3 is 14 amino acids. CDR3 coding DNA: TGTGCCATCAGCCAAAACAGGGATACAGATACGCAGTATTTT. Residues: CAISQNRDTDTQYF.

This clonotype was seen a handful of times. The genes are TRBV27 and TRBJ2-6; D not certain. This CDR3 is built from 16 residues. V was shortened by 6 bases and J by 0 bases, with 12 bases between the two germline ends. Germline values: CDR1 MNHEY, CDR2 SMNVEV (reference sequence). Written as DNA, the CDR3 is TGTGCCAGCAGCTTAGTATTGAGCTCTGGGGCCAACGTCCTGACTTTC. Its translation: CASSLVLSSGANVLTF.

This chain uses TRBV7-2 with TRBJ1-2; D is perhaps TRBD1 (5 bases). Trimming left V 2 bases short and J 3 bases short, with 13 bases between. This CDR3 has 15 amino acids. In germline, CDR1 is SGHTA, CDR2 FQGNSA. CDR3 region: CASSLFPGLDYGYTF. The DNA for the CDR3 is TGTGCCAGCAGCTTATTTCCAGGGTTAGACTATGGCTACACCTTC.

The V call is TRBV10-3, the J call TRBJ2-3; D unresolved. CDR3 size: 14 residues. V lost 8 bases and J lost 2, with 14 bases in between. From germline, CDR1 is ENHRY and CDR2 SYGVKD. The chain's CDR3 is CAIRVGLDTDTQYF. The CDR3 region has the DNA TGTGCCATCCGGGTGGGCCTGGACACAGATACGCAGTATTTT.

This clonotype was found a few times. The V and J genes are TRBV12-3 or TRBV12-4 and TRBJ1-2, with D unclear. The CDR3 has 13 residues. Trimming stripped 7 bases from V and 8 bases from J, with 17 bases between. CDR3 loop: CASIPPTGKGYTF. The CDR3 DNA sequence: TGTGCCAGCATCCCGCCGACGGGGAAAGGCTACACCTTC.

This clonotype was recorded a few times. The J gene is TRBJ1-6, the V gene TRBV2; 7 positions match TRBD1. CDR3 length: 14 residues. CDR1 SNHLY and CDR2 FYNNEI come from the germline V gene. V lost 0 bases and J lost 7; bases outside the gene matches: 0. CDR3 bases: TGTGCCAGCAGTGAAGCGGGACAGAATTCACCCCTCCACTTT. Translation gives CASSEAGQNSPLHF.

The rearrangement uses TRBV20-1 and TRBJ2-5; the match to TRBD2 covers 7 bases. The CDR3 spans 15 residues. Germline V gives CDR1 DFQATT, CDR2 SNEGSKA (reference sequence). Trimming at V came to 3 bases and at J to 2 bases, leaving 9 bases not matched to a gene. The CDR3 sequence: CSASTVASGQETQYF. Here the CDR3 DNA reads TGCAGTGCTAGTACCGTGGCTAGCGGTCAAGAGACCCAGTACTTC.

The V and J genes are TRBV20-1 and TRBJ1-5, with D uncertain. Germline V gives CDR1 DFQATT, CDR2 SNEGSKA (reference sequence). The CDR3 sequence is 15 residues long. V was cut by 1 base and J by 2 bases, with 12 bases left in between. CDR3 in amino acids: CSARARGRGNQPQHF. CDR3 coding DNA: TGCAGTGCTAGAGCGCGCGGGAGAGGCAATCAGCCCCAGCATTTT.

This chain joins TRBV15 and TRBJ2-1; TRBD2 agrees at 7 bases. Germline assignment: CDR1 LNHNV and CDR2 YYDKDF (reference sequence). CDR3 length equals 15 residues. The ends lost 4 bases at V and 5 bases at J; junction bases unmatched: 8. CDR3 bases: TGTGCCACCAGCATACCTGGACTAGTCGACAATGAGCAGTTCTTC. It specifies CATSIPGLVDNEQFF.

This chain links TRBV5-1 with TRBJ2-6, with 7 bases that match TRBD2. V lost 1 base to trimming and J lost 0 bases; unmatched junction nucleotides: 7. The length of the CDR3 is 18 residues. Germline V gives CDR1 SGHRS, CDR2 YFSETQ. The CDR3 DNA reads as TGCGCCAGCAGCTTGTACGGGGGGATTAGCTCTGGGGCCAACGTCCTGACTTTC. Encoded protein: CASSLYGGISSGANVLTF.

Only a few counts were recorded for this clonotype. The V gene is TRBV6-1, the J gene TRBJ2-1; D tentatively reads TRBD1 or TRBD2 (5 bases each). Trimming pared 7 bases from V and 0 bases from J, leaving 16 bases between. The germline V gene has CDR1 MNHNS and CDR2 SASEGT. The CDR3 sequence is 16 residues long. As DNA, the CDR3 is TGTGCCAGCATTAAGGTTGGGGGAAGCTCCTACAATGAGCAGTTCTTC. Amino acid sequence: CASIKVGGSSYNEQFF.

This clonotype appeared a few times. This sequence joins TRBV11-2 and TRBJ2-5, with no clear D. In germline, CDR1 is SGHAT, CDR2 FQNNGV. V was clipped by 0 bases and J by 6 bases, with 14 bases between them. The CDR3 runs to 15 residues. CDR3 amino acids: CASSLDAVVGKTQYF. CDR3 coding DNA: TGTGCCAGCAGCTTAGATGCGGTTGTGGGGAAGACCCAGTACTTC.

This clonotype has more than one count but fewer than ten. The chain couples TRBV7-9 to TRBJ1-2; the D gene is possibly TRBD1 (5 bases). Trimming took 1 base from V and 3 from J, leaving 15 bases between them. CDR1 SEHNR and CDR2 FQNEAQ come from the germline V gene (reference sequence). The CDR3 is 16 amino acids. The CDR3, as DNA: TGTGCCAGCAGCTTAGTGCCCTTCAAGACAGACTATGGCTACACCTTC. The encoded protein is CASSLVPFKTDYGYTF.

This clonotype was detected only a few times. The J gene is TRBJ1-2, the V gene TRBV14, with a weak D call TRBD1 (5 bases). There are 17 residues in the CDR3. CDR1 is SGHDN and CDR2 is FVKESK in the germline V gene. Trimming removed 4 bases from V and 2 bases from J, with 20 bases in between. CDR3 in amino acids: CASSPRHETAANYGYTF. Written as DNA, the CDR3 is TGTGCCAGCAGCCCTCGACATGAGACAGCGGCAAACTATGGCTACACCTTC.

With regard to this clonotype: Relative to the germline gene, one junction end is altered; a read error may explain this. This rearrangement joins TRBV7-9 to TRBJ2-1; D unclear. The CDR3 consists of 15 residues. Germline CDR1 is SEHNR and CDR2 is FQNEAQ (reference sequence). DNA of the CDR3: TGTGCCAGCAGTTCGCCCTGGAGCTCCTACAATAAGCAGTTCTTC. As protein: CASSSPWSSYNKQFF.

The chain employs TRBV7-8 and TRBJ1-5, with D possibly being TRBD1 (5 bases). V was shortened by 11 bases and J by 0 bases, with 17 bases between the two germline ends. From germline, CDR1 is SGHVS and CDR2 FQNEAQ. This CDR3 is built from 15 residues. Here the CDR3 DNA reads TGTGCCTCCTCAAGCCTGGGGCTTAGCAATCAGCCCCAGCATTTT. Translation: CASSSLGLSNQPQHF.

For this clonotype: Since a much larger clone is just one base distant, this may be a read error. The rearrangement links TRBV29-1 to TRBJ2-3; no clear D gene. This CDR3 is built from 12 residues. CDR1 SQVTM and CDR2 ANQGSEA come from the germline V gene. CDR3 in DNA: TGCTGCGTTGCGGTTCGAGGAGATACGCAGTATTTT. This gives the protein CCVAVRGDTQYF.

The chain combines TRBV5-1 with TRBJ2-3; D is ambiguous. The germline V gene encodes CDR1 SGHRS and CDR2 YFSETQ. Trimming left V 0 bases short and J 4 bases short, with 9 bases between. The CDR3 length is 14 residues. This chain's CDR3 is CASSLEVSPDTQYF. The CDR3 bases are TGCGCCAGCAGCTTGGAAGTGAGCCCAGATACGCAGTATTTT.

The DNA of the CDR3 is TGTGCCAGCAGTGATAGCGGGAGGGCCGGGAATGAGCAGTTCTTC. Its translation is CASSDSGRAGNEQFF. The chain couples TRBV25-1 to TRBJ2-1; TRBD2 matches 11 bases. This CDR3 has 15 amino acids. Trimming at V came to 3 bases and at J to 7 bases, leaving 5 bases not matched to a gene. Germline assignment: CDR1 MGHDK and CDR2 SYGVNS.

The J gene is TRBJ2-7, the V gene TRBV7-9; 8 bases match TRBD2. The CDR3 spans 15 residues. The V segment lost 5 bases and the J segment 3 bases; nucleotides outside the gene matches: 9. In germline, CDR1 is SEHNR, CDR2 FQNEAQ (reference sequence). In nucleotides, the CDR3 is TGTGCCAGCAGCCGATGGGGACTAGAAAACTACGAGCAGTACTTC. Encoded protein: CASSRWGLENYEQYF.